The 7 T cell receptor beta chains presented below share a single source sample, sequenced in a study of T-cell memory formation after mild COVID-19. TCRdb ran MiXCR on the 5' RACE reads and lists one entry per CDR3 protein. Here the sample spans 450,000 or so distinct CDR3 sequences, over 15% being singletons. The sequencing input was PBMCs or a T cell subset sorted from them (not recorded which). The receptors derive from an adult woman who had mild COVID-19 (a few samples of this study predate the infection). Cell type and time point are not known.

The chain recombines TRBV10-3 with TRBJ2-1; 10 bases are a match to TRBD2. The V segment lost 5 bases and the J segment 7 bases; nucleotides outside the gene matches: 8. CDR1 is ENHRY and CDR2 is SYGVKD in the germline V gene. The CDR3 sequence is 15 residues long. The DNA for the CDR3 is TGTGCCATCAGTACTCTAGCGGGAGTTTGGAATGAGCAGTTCTTC. Translating gives CAISTLAGVWNEQFF.

This clonotype was observed a few times. J is TRBJ1-6 and V is TRBV12-5; a weak D match, TRBD1 (6 bases). The germline V gene encodes CDR1 LGHNT and CDR2 FRNRAP. The CDR3 totals 14 residues. V was clipped by 6 bases and J by 5 bases, with 11 bases between them. CDR3 region: CASGSGANNSPLHF. CDR3 DNA: TGTGCTAGTGGCTCGGGGGCTAATAATTCACCCCTCCACTTT.

In this sample, this clonotype turned up a few times. The gene calls are TRBV4-2 and TRBJ2-7; D is perhaps TRBD1 (6 bases). The CDR3 is 15 amino acids. The germline gives CDR1 LGHNA, CDR2 YNFKEQ. Between the trimmed V and J ends, which lost 1 base and 2 bases, there was a span of 12 bases. CDR3 protein: CASSQGTVSTYEQYF. CDR3 DNA sequence: TGTGCCAGCAGCCAAGGGACAGTTAGTACCTACGAGCAGTACTTC.

A few counts support this clonotype. The rearrangement links TRBV6-5 to TRBJ2-7, with D maybe TRBD1 (5 bases). Germline V CDR1 and CDR2: MNHEY, SVGAGI. The CDR3 runs 14 residues. V dropped 5 bases and J dropped 4 bases, with 15 bases sitting between them. In DNA form, the CDR3 reads TGTGCCAGCAGTAATGTTAAGGGGCGGTACGAGCAGTACTTC. As protein: CASSNVKGRYEQYF.

This clonotype has a handful of counts. V usage is TRBV27 and J usage is TRBJ1-1; no reliable D call. V lost 8 bases and J lost 4, with 14 bases in between. The CDR3 consists of 13 residues. Germline CDR1 and CDR2: MNHEY and SMNVEV (reference sequence). In DNA form, the CDR3 reads TGTGCCAGCGCAGTGTACAGACTCACTGAAGCTTTCTTT. Protein product: CASAVYRLTEAFF.

This clonotype came up a few times. J is TRBJ1-2 and V is TRBV18, with a weak D call TRBD1 (5 bases). Trimming left V 5 bases short and J 5 bases short, with 12 bases between. This CDR3 has 13 amino acids. The germline V gene encodes CDR1 KGHSH and CDR2 LQKENI. CDR3 region: CASSTGPGYGYTF. The CDR3 DNA follows: TGTGCCAGCTCAACAGGTCCGGGGTATGGCTACACCTTC.

This clonotype was seen a handful of times. The chain recombines TRBV7-2 with TRBJ2-1; 12 nucleotides line up with TRBD2. The V gene's germline CDR1 is SGHTA and CDR2 FQGNSA. V shed 5 bases and J 2 bases; nucleotides not matched to a gene: 7. This CDR3 is 17 amino acids long. DNA for the CDR3: TGTGCCAGCAGCCGAATTCTAGCGGGAGGGCCCTACAATGAGCAGTTCTTC. Encoded protein: CASSRILAGGPYNEQFF.